One and the same sample provided the 24 T cell receptor beta chains below, sequenced in a study of T-cell reconstitution after alpha-beta-depleted transplantation in children. A library of TCRbeta sequences, prepared with unique molecular identifiers, was generated. TCRdb re-called the PCR reads through MiXCR, storing one row per CDR3 protein. The data contain around 140,000 distinct CDR3 sequences, 8% to 10% of them singletons. The sample consisted of PBMCs, mostly from graft donor cells, taken 180 days after TCRalphabeta/CD19-depleted stem cell transplant. The receptors were gathered from a female patient aged 2-9 years who had a stem cell transplant for congenital amegakaryocytic thrombocytopenia, so the T cells may come from the graft donor.

This clonotype has more than one count but fewer than ten. This chain joins TRBV5-1 and TRBJ1-1, with D tentatively TRBD1 (6 bases). Trimming pared 4 bases from V and 0 bases from J, leaving 13 bases between. This CDR3 has 15 amino acids. In germline, CDR1 is SGHRS, CDR2 YFSETQ. CDR3 protein: CASSGPQGLNTEAFF. DNA for the CDR3: TGCGCCAGCAGCGGCCCACAGGGTTTGAACACTGAAGCTTTCTTT.

This clonotype was observed at least ten times. The chain carries TRBV6-1 and TRBJ1-4; D unresolved. Germline CDR1 reads MNHNS; CDR2 reads SASEGT. V was trimmed by 3 bases and J by 5 bases, leaving 19 bases between them. The CDR3 spans 17 residues. The CDR3 DNA sequence: TGTGCCAGCAGTGACACATTTATGCGGACTGAAAATGAAAAACTGTTTTTT. Translating it yields CASSDTFMRTENEKLFF.

This clonotype was seen many times. This rearrangement joins TRBV10-3 to TRBJ2-3; D gene unclear. The germline V gene encodes CDR1 ENHRY and CDR2 SYGVKD. CDR3 length: 16 amino acids. V was shortened by 0 bases and J by 0 bases, with 10 bases between the two germline ends. In nucleotides, the CDR3 is TGTGCCATCAGTGAGTCTGAGGCGCGAAGCACAGATACGCAGTATTTT. It codes for CAISESEARSTDTQYF.

This clonotype was found a few times. The chain has TRBV5-1 and TRBJ2-2; 14 bases are a match to TRBD2. The V gene's germline CDR1 is SGHRS and CDR2 YFSETQ. CDR3 length: 20 amino acids. V lost 0 bases, J lost 1 base, and 8 bases stayed unmatched. The CDR3 region is CASSLGGGLAGVMNTGELFF. The DNA of the CDR3 is TGCGCCAGCAGCTTGGGCGGGGGACTAGCGGGAGTCATGAACACCGGGGAGCTGTTTTTT.

The sample holds many counts of this clonotype. This sequence joins TRBV25-1 and TRBJ2-7; no definite D call. CDR1 is MGHDK and CDR2 is SYGVNS in the germline V gene. CDR3 length: 12 amino acids. V was cut by 3 bases and J by 1 base, with 4 bases left in between. The CDR3 sequence: CASSDLSYEQYF. In nucleotides, the CDR3 is TGTGCCAGCAGTGACTTATCCTACGAGCAGTACTTC.

At least ten counts were recorded for this clonotype. V and J are TRBV9 and TRBJ2-2; D is unclear. Trimming stripped 0 bases from V and 6 bases from J, with 6 bases between. The germline V gene encodes CDR1 SGDLS and CDR2 YYNGEE. CDR3 length: 13 residues. CDR3 DNA: TGTGCCAGCAGCGTAGCTTTGTCCGGGGAGCTGTTTTTT. This translates into CASSVALSGELFF.

This clonotype was seen repeatedly, ten times or more. The gene calls are TRBV6-5 and TRBJ2-3; 9 bases map to TRBD2. This CDR3 comprises 14 residues. Germline V CDR1 and CDR2: MNHEY, SVGAGI. Trimming removed 7 bases from V and 3 bases from J; junction bases left unmatched: 5. Here the CDR3 DNA reads TGTGCCAGCACCGGGACTAGCACAACAGATACGCAGTATTTT. Its translation: CASTGTSTTDTQYF.

The table lists this clonotype with many counts. The chain carries TRBV5-1 and TRBJ1-1, with D maybe TRBD1 (6 bases). Germline loops: CDR1 SGHRS, CDR2 YFSETQ. There are 14 residues in the CDR3. V shed 4 bases and J shed 6 bases, with 16 bases lying between them. DNA for the CDR3: TGCGCCAGCAGCCCACAGACAGGACCTGCTGAAGCTTTCTTT. Residues: CASSPQTGPAEAFF. Based on the CDR3 plus reference TRBV5-1 and TRBJ1-1, the full variable domain is KAGVTQTPRYLIKTRGQQVTLSCSPISGHRSVSWYQQTPGQGLQFLFEYFSETQRNKGNFPGRFSGRQFSNSRSEMNVSTLELGDSALYLCASSPQTGPAEAFFGQGTRLTVV.

In this sample, this clonotype turned up many times. The chain links TRBV5-5 to TRBJ2-1; D is uncertain. Trimming took 1 base from V and 5 from J, leaving 13 bases between them. From germline, CDR1 is SGHKS and CDR2 YYEKEE (reference sequence). This CDR3 spans 15 amino acids. The CDR3 coding sequence is TGTGCCAGCAGCTTGACCCTTTACGATGACAATGAGCAGTTCTTC. Encoded protein: CASSLTLYDDNEQFF.

V is TRBV7-2 and J is TRBJ1-2; no definite D call. The germline V gene encodes CDR1 SGHTA and CDR2 FQGNSA. The ends were cut back, 1 base at V and 4 bases at J, with 16 bases in the middle. The CDR3 is made up of 16 amino acids. CDR3 in DNA: TGTGCCAGCAGCTTAGACTATTTTGAGAGCGCCTATGGCTACACCTTC. This encodes CASSLDYFESAYGYTF.

This clonotype was counted many times. The chain links TRBV7-9 to TRBJ2-1; no firm D call. CDR3 length equals 11 residues. In germline, CDR1 is SEHNR, CDR2 FQNEAQ (reference sequence). V was trimmed by 6 bases and J by 6 bases, leaving 6 bases between them. CDR3 sequence (DNA): TGTGCCAGCAGGGATCTCAATGAGCAGTTCTTC. This encodes CASRDLNEQFF. The variable domain in full, with the rest retrieved from reference TRBV7-9 and TRBJ2-1, is DTGVSQNPRHKITKRGQNVTFRCDPISEHNRLYWYRQTLGQGPEFLTYFQNEAQLEKSRLLSDRFSAERPKGSFSTLEIQRTEQGDSAMYLCASRDLNEQFFGPGTRLTVL.

In its sample, this clonotype was seen many times. The rearrangement uses TRBV28 and TRBJ2-6, with D unresolved. CDR1 is MDHEN, CDR2 SYDVKM, per germline. This CDR3 region has 14 residues. The germline V and J ends were trimmed by 9 bases and 4 bases, with 13 bases remaining between them. CDR3 nucleotides: TGTGCCAGTCAGGAATTGGCGGGGGCCAACGTCCTGACTTTC. This encodes CASQELAGANVLTF.

This clonotype showed up many times. V usage is TRBV5-1 and J usage is TRBJ2-5; 7 nucleotides match TRBD2. Per the germline V gene, CDR1 is SGHRS and CDR2 is YFSETQ. The CDR3 totals 14 residues. Trimming at V came to 2 bases and at J to 3 bases, leaving 4 bases not matched to a gene. CDR3 coding DNA: TGCGCCAGCAGCTTCTCAAGCGGGGAAGAGACCCAGTACTTC. It translates to CASSFSSGEETQYF. The whole variable domain, filled in from reference TRBV5-1 and TRBJ2-5, reads KAGVTQTPRYLIKTRGQQVTLSCSPISGHRSVSWYQQTPGQGLQFLFEYFSETQRNKGNFPGRFSGRQFSNSRSEMNVSTLELGDSALYLCASSFSSGEETQYFGPGTRLLVL.

The V gene is TRBV10-3, the J gene TRBJ2-7, with TRBD1 identical over 10 bases. The V segment lost 2 bases and the J segment 2 bases; nucleotides outside the gene matches: 3. CDR3 size: 15 residues. Germline CDR1 and CDR2: ENHRY and SYGVKD. CDR3 sequence: CAISETGQGTYEQYF. The DNA of the CDR3 is TGTGCCATCAGTGAGACGGGACAGGGGACCTACGAGCAGTACTTC.

At least ten counts were recorded for this clonotype. This rearrangement joins TRBV6-5 to TRBJ1-5; D is unresolved. CDR3 length equals 13 residues. Germline lookup yields CDR1 MNHEY and CDR2 SVGAGI. The V gene lost 0 bases and the J gene lost 7 bases, with 7 bases spanning the gap. The CDR3 sequence is CASSYSRGQPQHF. CDR3 in DNA: TGTGCCAGCAGTTACTCGAGAGGCCAGCCCCAGCATTTT.

This clonotype has ten or more counts. V gene TRBV15 combines with J gene TRBJ2-1, with D uncertain. CDR1 is LNHNV and CDR2 is YYDKDF in the germline V gene (reference sequence). The CDR3 covers 15 residues. V lost 0 bases and J lost 2, with 8 bases in between. The DNA for the CDR3 is TGTGCCACCAGCAGAGATTTGACCCCCTACAATGAGCAGTTCTTC. Translation: CATSRDLTPYNEQFF.

This clonotype was counted many times. The V and J genes are TRBV28 and TRBJ2-7, with D possibly TRBD2 on 6 matching bases. Germline CDR1 MDHEN, CDR2 SYDVKM. V lost 1 base, J lost 5 bases, and 15 bases lay in between. The length of the CDR3 is 15 residues. The CDR3 region has the DNA TGTGCCAGCAGTTTATATCGTGTGGGAGGAAACGAGCAGTACTTC. Residues: CASSLYRVGGNEQYF.

In its sample, this clonotype was seen many times. The rearrangement links TRBV20-1 to TRBJ2-1; D is possibly TRBD2 (6 bases). V dropped 3 bases and J dropped 2 bases, with 11 bases sitting between them. The germline V gene has CDR1 DFQATT and CDR2 SNEGSKA (reference sequence). The CDR3 runs to 14 residues. The CDR3 DNA is TGCAGTGCTAGGTCCCGGGGGACCTACAATGAGCAGTTCTTC. Protein sequence: CSARSRGTYNEQFF.

This clonotype occurred many times. The V gene is TRBV7-6, the J gene TRBJ1-1; no clear D gene. V lost 1 base to trimming and J lost 1 base, with 13 bases between them. This CDR3 contains 16 residues. The germline V gene has CDR1 SGHVS and CDR2 FNYEAQ. The CDR3 loop is CASSLESGSPNTEAFF. The CDR3 DNA sequence: TGTGCCAGCAGCTTAGAGTCCGGGTCCCCGAACACTGAAGCTTTCTTT.

In its sample, this clonotype was seen many times. The chain uses TRBV12-3 or TRBV12-4 and TRBJ1-2, with D unresolved. The CDR3 is 12 residues long. Trimming pared 3 bases from V and 6 bases from J, leaving 8 bases between. Here the CDR3 DNA reads TGTGCCAGCAGTTTTTCTGCGCATGGCTACACCTTC. It is translated as CASSFSAHGYTF.

This clonotype was seen many times. The J gene is TRBJ2-5, the V gene TRBV18, with 7 positions matching TRBD1. Germline-derived CDR1 and CDR2 are KGHSH and LQKENI. The trim removed 2 bases at V and 3 bases at J, leaving 3 bases unmatched. CDR3 size: 14 residues. CDR3 in DNA: TGTGCCAGCTCACCATACGACAGGGAAGAGACCCAGTACTTC. This codes for CASSPYDREETQYF.

A few counts support this clonotype. The rearrangement joins TRBV5-1 to TRBJ2-1; no reliable D call. CDR1 and CDR2 (germline): SGHRS, YFSETQ. Trimming shortened V by 1 base and J by 7 bases, and 6 bases separated the two germline ends. This CDR3 contains 12 residues. Written as DNA, the CDR3 is TGCGCCAGCAGCTTGAAGGGAAATGAGCAGTTCTTC. Translating it yields CASSLKGNEQFF.

This chain connects TRBV7-3 to TRBJ1-1, with a weak D call TRBD1 (5 bases). V lost 2 bases to trimming and J lost 5 bases, with 9 bases between them. The germline V gene encodes CDR1 SGHTA and CDR2 FQGTGA. The CDR3 covers 13 residues. CDR3 sequence reads: CASSLGGVTEAFF. The CDR3 DNA reads as TGTGCCAGCAGCTTAGGGGGAGTAACTGAAGCTTTCTTT.

This clonotype was counted many times. The rearrangement uses TRBV5-6 and TRBJ2-7, with 7 bases fitting TRBD2. Trimming removed 0 bases from V and 0 bases from J; junction bases left unmatched: 6. The CDR3 is 16 amino acids. Germline CDR1 is SGHDT and CDR2 is YYEEEE. CDR3: CASSLGVGRGSYEQYF. CDR3 in DNA: TGTGCCAGCAGCTTGGGGGTAGGGAGGGGCTCCTACGAGCAGTACTTC.